The T cell receptor beta chain described here comes from a study of blood T cell repertoires in COVID-19. Study context: Acute and convalescent COVID-19 specimens originated in the United States, Italy and Spain. Sample material is recorded as cDNA or gDNA derived from T cells, B-cell-depleted T cells, or PBMCs.

As originally analysed: Estimated nucleated cell counts came from reference gene primer amplification. Here immunoSEQ multiplex PCR was the method, and the copy in TCRdb shows in-frame clones only, minus some. The V and J calls and clone size were taken over from that table, and D and trimming were inferred from the DNA. Of about 190,000 clones in the sample, less than 80% were seen once. Germline CDR1 reads SEHNR; CDR2 reads FQNEAQ (reference sequence). The CDR3 extends over 16 amino acids. The junction had 5 bases not matched to a gene; V was cut back by 2 bases and J by 4 bases. The chain recombines TRBV7-9 with TRBJ2-3; 11 nucleotides agree with TRBD1. The source material was peripheral blood. The sequence was collected from a man aged 45-65 years who had recovered from COVID-19. The CDR3 DNA reads TGTGCCAGCAGCTTAAGGACAGGGGGCGAAGCAGATACGCAGTATTTT. Translation: CASSLRTGGEADTQYF.